This T cell receptor (beta chain) was retrieved from a study of shared clonotypes between healthy human individuals. In the naive CD8 group, cells lacked CD45RO and were positively selected for CCR7, so terminally differentiated effector memory CD45RA+ cells were left out. The CDR3 is 15 residues long. The germline V gene encodes CDR1 MNHEY and CDR2 SMNVEV (reference sequence). Trimming left V 2 bases short and J 4 bases short, with 15 bases between. The protocol was immunoSEQ multiplex PCR, while the TCRdb copy is restricted to in-frame clones and leaves out a portion. This sample has more than 500,000 clones; 85% to 95% occur once, and the top ten carry about 0.11%.

The chain has TRBV27 and TRBJ2-7, with D hard to call. Sequenced sample: naive CD8+ T cells sorted from blood. The receptor's source is a woman in her thirties in good health. CDR3: CASSLRSAKGYEQYF. In nucleotides, the CDR3 is TGTGCCAGCAGTTTAAGGTCTGCTAAGGGTTACGAGCAGTACTTC.